These T cell receptor beta chains were read from a single sample in a study of T cell changes during pregnancy in multiple sclerosis. The protocol was immunoSEQ multiplex PCR, while the TCRdb copy is restricted to in-frame clones and leaves out a portion. The sample carries roughly 100,000 clones, almost 95% recorded once. The material was peripheral blood, obtained after pregnancy. These TCRs come from a female donor with multiple sclerosis, enrolled in a pregnancy study. The CDR3 runs from the conserved cysteine through the conserved F or W. D genes are given only for firm matches. Rows may omit the clone size; those that give it use once, few, many or a size class.

CDR3aa	CDR3nt	d_gene	abundance	len	v_gene	j_gene
CASSLDGGGDEQFF	TGTGCCAGCAGCTTAGATGGCGGGGGGGATGAGCAGTTCTTC	TRBD2	once	14	TRBV11-2	TRBJ2-1
CASSFGGQETEAFF	TGTGCCAGCAGCTTTGGAGGGCAGGAGACTGAAGCTTTCTTT	.	.	14	TRBV7-3	TRBJ1-1
CASSLVNSNYEQYF	TGTGCCAGCAGCTTAGTCAACTCCAACTACGAGCAGTACTTC	.	.	14	TRBV7-9	TRBJ2-7
CASSSREEGTEAFF	TGTGCCAGCAGCTCTAGGGAAGAGGGCACTGAAGCTTTCTTT	.	.	14	TRBV7-9	TRBJ1-1
CASSLFRGLNQPQHF	TGTGCCAGCAGCTTGTTCAGGGGTCTCAATCAGCCCCAGCATTTT	.	.	15	TRBV5-8	TRBJ1-5
CASSLAANEQFF	TGTGCCAGCAGCTTAGCGGCCAATGAGCAGTTCTTC	.	.	12	TRBV7-2	TRBJ2-1
CASSPGQQPYSNQPQHF	TGTGCCAGCAGTCCGGGACAGCAACCCTATAGCAATCAGCCCCAGCATTTT	TRBD1	.	17	TRBV28	TRBJ1-5
CASSVTGTLVSTDTQYF	TGTGCCAGCAGCGTAACAGGGACCCTCGTAAGCACAGATACGCAGTATTTT	.	.	17	TRBV9	TRBJ2-3
CASSRTPSGVGTDTQYF	TGTGCCAGCTCACGAACACCAAGCGGGGTCGGGACAGATACGCAGTATTTT	TRBD2	.	17	TRBV18	TRBJ2-3
CASSPQGVSYEQYF	TGTGCCAGCAGCCCCCAGGGCGTTTCCTACGAGCAGTACTTC	.	.	14	TRBV13	TRBJ2-7
CASSLGTGYEQYF	TGCGCCAGCAGCCTGGGGACAGGGTACGAGCAGTACTTC	TRBD1	few	13	TRBV5-1	TRBJ2-7
CASGGGSYEQYF	TGTGCCAGCGGGGGGGGCTCCTACGAGCAGTACTTC	TRBD2	.	12	TRBV2	TRBJ2-7
CSVRDRLSYGYTF	TGCAGCGTACGGGACAGGTTAAGCTATGGCTACACCTTC	TRBD1	.	13	TRBV29-1	TRBJ1-2
CASSEPDWGGTYEQYF	TGTGCCAGCAGTGAGCCGGATTGGGGAGGGACCTACGAGCAGTACTTC	TRBD2	once	16	TRBV6-1	TRBJ2-7
CASSATLGLAGNEQFF	TGTGCCAGCAGCGCTACCCTGGGACTAGCGGGGAATGAGCAGTTCTTC	TRBD2	.	16	TRBV2	TRBJ2-1
CASSFRTGASYEQYF	TGTGCCAGCAGCTTTCGGACAGGAGCCTCCTACGAGCAGTACTTC	TRBD1	.	15	TRBV9	TRBJ2-7
CATDVQGWSNQPQHF	TGTGCCACCGACGTACAGGGATGGAGCAATCAGCCCCAGCATTTT	.	few	15	TRBV6-1	TRBJ1-5
CASSQPQGIGTEAFF	TGTGCCAGCAGTCAACCACAGGGGATTGGGACTGAAGCTTTCTTT	TRBD1	few	15	TRBV28	TRBJ1-1
CATSRQGGQGPQHF	TGTGCCACCAGCAGACAGGGTGGGCAAGGGCCCCAGCATTTT	.	.	14	TRBV15	TRBJ1-5
CASSGGTSSVETQYF	TGTGCCAGCAGTGGGGGGACTAGTAGCGTGGAGACCCAGTACTTC	TRBD2	once	15	TRBV6-1	TRBJ2-5
CASSPRQGVAAEAFF	TGTGCCAGTAGTCCCCGACAGGGAGTGGCGGCTGAAGCTTTCTTT	TRBD1	.	15	TRBV19	TRBJ1-1
CASSWGRGLSGNTIYF	TGTGCCAGCAGCTGGGGGAGGGGACTCTCTGGAAACACCATATATTTT	.	once	16	TRBV5-8	TRBJ1-3
CASNPGGSGNTIYF	TGTGCCAGCAACCCAGGGGGATCGGGAAACACCATATATTTT	TRBD1	.	14	TRBV9	TRBJ1-3
CAWSGASGSYNEQFF	TGTGCCTGGAGTGGAGCTAGCGGCAGCTACAATGAGCAGTTCTTC	TRBD2	.	15	TRBV30	TRBJ2-1
CASSRERTYNEQFF	TGTGCCAGCAGCAGGGAAAGGACCTACAATGAGCAGTTCTTC	.	.	14	TRBV2	TRBJ2-1
CASSRASGDTDTQYF	TGTGCCAGCAGCCGCGCTAGCGGGGACACAGATACGCAGTATTTT	TRBD2	.	15	TRBV7-2	TRBJ2-3
CASSLGERNRGTDTQYF	TGTGCCAGCAGCTTAGGGGAGAGAAACAGGGGTACAGATACGCAGTATTTT	TRBD1	.	17	TRBV11-2	TRBJ2-3
CASSYRAGVSYEQYF	TGTGCCAGCAGTTACAGGGCAGGGGTCTCCTACGAGCAGTACTTC	.	.	15	TRBV6-6	TRBJ2-7
CSVESLGGRAEALYLNNEQFF	TGCAGCGTTGAATCGCTCGGCGGGAGGGCCGAGGCTCTATATTTGAACAATGAGCAGTTCTTC	TRBD2	.	21	TRBV29-1	TRBJ2-1
CASSSPPQGTVNEQFF	TGTGCCAGCAGCTCACCCCCGCAGGGTACTGTGAATGAGCAGTTCTTC	.	.	16	TRBV11-3	TRBJ2-1
CASSLSTGWNEKLFF	TGTGCCAGCAGTTTATCGACAGGGTGGAATGAAAAACTGTTTTTT	TRBD1	.	15	TRBV28	TRBJ1-4
CASSLLEGEQFF	TGTGCCAGCAGTTTACTGGAGGGTGAGCAGTTCTTC	.	.	12	TRBV27	TRBJ2-1
CASGTHGSNEQFF	TGTGCCAGCGGGACCCACGGGAGCAATGAGCAGTTCTTC	.	.	13	TRBV6-5	TRBJ2-1
CASSVTGVNQPQHF	TGTGCCAGCAGTGTGACAGGAGTCAATCAGCCCCAGCATTTT	.	.	14	TRBV6-1	TRBJ1-5
CASSLSTNEKLFF	TGTGCCAGCAGCTTATCGACTAATGAAAAACTGTTTTTT	.	once	13	TRBV5-4	TRBJ1-4
CASSVGVAGGRINTEAFF	TGTGCCAGCAGCGTAGGGGTTGCGGGGGGAAGGATAAACACTGAAGCTTTCTTT	.	.	18	TRBV9	TRBJ1-1
CASNIQAGNTIYF	TGTGCCAGTAACATCCAAGCTGGAAACACCATATATTTT	.	.	13	TRBV19	TRBJ1-3
CASSQGQGTTDTQYF	TGTGCCAGCTCACAAGGACAGGGGACCACAGATACGCAGTATTTT	TRBD1	once	15	TRBV18	TRBJ2-3
CASTRTSPYEQYF	TGTGCCAGCACCCGGACTAGCCCCTACGAGCAGTACTTC	TRBD2	.	13	TRBV5-4	TRBJ2-7
CASSYPTGRNEKLFF	TGTGCCAGCAGCTACCCAACAGGGCGGAATGAAAAACTGTTTTTT	.	.	15	TRBV7-9	TRBJ1-4
CATPGGADGYTF	TGTGCCACTCCAGGCGGGGCAGATGGCTACACCTTC	.	few	12	TRBV2	TRBJ1-2
CASSLPSGGASGELFF	TGTGCCAGCAGCCTACCCAGCGGGGGGGCCTCCGGGGAGCTGTTTTTT	TRBD2	.	16	TRBV5-4	TRBJ2-2
CASRRTASAYEQYF	TGTGCCAGCCGAAGAACCGCCTCGGCCTACGAGCAGTACTTC	.	.	14	TRBV28	TRBJ2-7
CASSRGEAAEAFF	TGCGCCAGCAGCCGGGGGGAAGCAGCTGAAGCTTTCTTT	.	.	13	TRBV5-1	TRBJ1-1
CASSLVGTSGYEQYF	TGTGCCAGCAGCTTAGTTGGGACTAGCGGATACGAGCAGTACTTC	TRBD2	.	15	TRBV7-8	TRBJ2-7
CATTQGSTGELFF	TGTGCCACCACACAGGGTTCCACCGGGGAGCTGTTTTTT	.	.	13	TRBV6-5	TRBJ2-2
CASSEASGVSF	TGTGCCAGCAGTGAAGCGTCAGGGGTGAGCTTC	.	.	11	TRBV6-1	TRBJ2-7
CASSLGSPNTGELFF	TGTGCCAGCAGCTTAGGGAGCCCGAACACCGGGGAGCTGTTTTTT	.	.	15	TRBV7-9	TRBJ2-2
CASSLEVWTGAYEQYF	TGTGCCAGCAGCTTAGAAGTTTGGACAGGGGCCTACGAGCAGTACTTC	TRBD1	once	16	TRBV11-2	TRBJ2-7
CASSLALGSSYEQYF	TGTGCCAGCAGCTTAGCGCTAGGCAGCTCCTACGAGCAGTACTTC	.	once	15	TRBV7-9	TRBJ2-7
CASSANRVGETQYF	TGCGCCAGCAGCGCGAACAGGGTCGGGGAGACCCAGTACTTC	.	.	14	TRBV5-1	TRBJ2-5
CASSRDRAGVAGELFF	TGTGCCAGCAGCCGGGATAGAGCGGGAGTAGCCGGGGAGCTGTTTTTT	TRBD2	.	16	TRBV11-3	TRBJ2-2
CASSKAGSYEQYF	TGTGCCAGTAGTAAGGCAGGATCCTACGAGCAGTACTTC	.	once	13	TRBV19	TRBJ2-7
CASSVGAQRREKLFF	TGTGCCAGCAGCGTAGGGGCACAGAGGAGGGAAAAACTGTTTTTT	.	once	15	TRBV9	TRBJ1-4
CAIRAYRVGYEQYF	TGTGCCATCAGAGCTTACAGGGTAGGCTACGAGCAGTACTTC	.	.	14	TRBV10-3	TRBJ2-7